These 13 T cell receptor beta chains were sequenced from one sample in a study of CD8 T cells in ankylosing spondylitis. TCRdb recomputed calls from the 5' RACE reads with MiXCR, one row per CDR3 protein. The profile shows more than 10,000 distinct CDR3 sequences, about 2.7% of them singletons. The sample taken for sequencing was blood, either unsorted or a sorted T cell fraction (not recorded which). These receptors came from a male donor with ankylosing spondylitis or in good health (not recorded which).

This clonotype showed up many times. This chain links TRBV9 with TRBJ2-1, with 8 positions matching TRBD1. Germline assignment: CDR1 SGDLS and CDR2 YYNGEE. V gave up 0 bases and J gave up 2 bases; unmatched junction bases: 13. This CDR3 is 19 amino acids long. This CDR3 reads CASSVGLILGQGAYNEQFF. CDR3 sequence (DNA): TGTGCCAGCAGCGTAGGATTGATCTTAGGACAGGGCGCCTACAATGAGCAGTTCTTC.

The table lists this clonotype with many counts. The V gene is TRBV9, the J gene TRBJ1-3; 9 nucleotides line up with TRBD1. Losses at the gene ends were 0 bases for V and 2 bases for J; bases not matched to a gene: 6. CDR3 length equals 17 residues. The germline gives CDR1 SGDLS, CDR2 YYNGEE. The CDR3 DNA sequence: TGTGCCAGCAGCGTAGAGCCCACAGGGGGCCCTGGAAACACCATATATTTT. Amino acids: CASSVEPTGGPGNTIYF. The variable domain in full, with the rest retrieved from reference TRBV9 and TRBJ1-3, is DSGVTQTPKHLITATGQRVTLRCSPRSGDLSVYWYQQSLDQGLQFLIQYYNGEERAKGNILERFSAQQFPDLHSELNLSSLELGDSALYFCASSVEPTGGPGNTIYFGEGSWLTVV.

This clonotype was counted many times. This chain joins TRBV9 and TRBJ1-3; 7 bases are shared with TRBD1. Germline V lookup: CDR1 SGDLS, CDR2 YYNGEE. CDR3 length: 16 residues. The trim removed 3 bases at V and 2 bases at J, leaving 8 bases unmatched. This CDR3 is CASSADPRGPGNTIYF. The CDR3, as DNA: TGTGCCAGCAGCGCTGACCCGAGGGGGCCTGGAAACACCATATATTTT.

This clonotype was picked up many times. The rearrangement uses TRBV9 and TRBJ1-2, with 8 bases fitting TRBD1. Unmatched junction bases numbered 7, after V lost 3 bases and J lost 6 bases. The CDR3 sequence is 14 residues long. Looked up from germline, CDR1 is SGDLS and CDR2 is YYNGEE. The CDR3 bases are TGTGCCAGCAGCGAACTAGGACAGGGTGATGGCTACACCTTC. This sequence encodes CASSELGQGDGYTF. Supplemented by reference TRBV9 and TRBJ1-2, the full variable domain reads DSGVTQTPKHLITATGQRVTLRCSPRSGDLSVYWYQQSLDQGLQFLIQYYNGEERAKGNILERFSAQQFPDLHSELNLSSLELGDSALYFCASSELGQGDGYTFGSGTRLTVV.

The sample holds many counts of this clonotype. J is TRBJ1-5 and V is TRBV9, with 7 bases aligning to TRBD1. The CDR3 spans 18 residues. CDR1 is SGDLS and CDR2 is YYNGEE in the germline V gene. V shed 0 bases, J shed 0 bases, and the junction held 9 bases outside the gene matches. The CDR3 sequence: CASSVGTGGGYSNQPQHF. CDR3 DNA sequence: TGTGCCAGCAGCGTAGGGACAGGTGGGGGTTATAGCAATCAGCCCCAGCATTTT.

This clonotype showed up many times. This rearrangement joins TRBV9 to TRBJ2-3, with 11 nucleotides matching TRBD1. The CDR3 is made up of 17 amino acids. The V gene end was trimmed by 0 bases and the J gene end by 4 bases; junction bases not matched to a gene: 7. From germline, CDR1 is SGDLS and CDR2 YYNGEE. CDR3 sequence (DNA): TGTGCCAGCAGCGTAGACCTCCCGGGACAGGGGGCAGATACGCAGTATTTT. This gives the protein CASSVDLPGQGADTQYF.

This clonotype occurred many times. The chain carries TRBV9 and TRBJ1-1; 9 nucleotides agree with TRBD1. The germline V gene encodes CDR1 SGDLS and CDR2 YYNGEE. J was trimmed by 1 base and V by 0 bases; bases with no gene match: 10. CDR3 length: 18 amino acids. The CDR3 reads CASSVGEGQGRKNTEAFF. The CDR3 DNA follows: TGTGCCAGCAGCGTAGGGGAGGGACAGGGCAGGAAGAACACTGAAGCTTTCTTT.

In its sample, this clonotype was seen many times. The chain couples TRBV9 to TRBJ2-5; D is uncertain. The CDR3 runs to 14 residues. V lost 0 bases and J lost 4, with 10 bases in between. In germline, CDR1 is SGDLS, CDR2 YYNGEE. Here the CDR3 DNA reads TGTGCCAGCAGCGTAGTGGGCTGGGGAGAGACCCAGTACTTC. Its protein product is CASSVVGWGETQYF.

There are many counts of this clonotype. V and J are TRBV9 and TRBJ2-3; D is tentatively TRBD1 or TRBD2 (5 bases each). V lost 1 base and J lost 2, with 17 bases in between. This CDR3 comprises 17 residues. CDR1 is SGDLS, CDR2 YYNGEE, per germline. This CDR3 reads CASSVRGTGIPTDTQYF. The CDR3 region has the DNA TGTGCCAGCAGCGTAAGAGGGACCGGGATACCCACAGATACGCAGTATTTT.

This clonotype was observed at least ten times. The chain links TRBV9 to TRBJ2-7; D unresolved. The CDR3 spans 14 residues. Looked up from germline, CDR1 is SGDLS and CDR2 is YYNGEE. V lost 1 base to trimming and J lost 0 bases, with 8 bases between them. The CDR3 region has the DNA TGTGCCAGCAGCGTATCAGTTTTCTCCTACGAGCAGTACTTC. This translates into CASSVSVFSYEQYF.

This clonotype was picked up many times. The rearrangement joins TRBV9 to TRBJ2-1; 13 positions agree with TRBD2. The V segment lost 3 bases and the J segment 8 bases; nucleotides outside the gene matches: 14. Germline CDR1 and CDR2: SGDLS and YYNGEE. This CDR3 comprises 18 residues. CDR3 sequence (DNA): TGTGCCAGCAGCGCCGACTTCGCAACTAGCGGGGGGGGCGATGAGCAGTTCTTC. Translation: CASSADFATSGGGDEQFF.

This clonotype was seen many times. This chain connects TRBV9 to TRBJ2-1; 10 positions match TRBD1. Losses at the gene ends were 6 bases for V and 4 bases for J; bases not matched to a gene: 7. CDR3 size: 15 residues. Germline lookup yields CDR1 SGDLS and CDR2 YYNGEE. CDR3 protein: CASTETGGAYNEQFF. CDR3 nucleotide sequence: TGTGCCAGCACTGAGACAGGGGGCGCGTACAATGAGCAGTTCTTC.

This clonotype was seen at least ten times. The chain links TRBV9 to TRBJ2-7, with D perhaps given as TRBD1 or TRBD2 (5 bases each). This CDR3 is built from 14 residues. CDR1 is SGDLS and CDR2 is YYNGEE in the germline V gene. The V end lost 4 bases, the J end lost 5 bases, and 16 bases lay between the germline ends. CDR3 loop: CASSPSLGDHEQYF. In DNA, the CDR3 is TGTGCCAGCAGCCCCTCGTTGGGGGACCACGAGCAGTACTTC.